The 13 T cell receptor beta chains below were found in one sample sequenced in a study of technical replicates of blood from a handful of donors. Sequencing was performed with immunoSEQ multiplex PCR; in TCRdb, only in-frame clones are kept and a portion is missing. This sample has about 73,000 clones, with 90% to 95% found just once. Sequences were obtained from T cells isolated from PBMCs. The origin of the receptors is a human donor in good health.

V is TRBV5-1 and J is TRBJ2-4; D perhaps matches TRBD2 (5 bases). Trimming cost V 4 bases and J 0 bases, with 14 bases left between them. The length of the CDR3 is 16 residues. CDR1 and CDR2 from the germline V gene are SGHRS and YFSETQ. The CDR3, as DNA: TGCGCCAGCAGCCCCGAGAGGGCGGTAGCCAAAAACATTCAGTACTTC. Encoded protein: CASSPERAVAKNIQYF.

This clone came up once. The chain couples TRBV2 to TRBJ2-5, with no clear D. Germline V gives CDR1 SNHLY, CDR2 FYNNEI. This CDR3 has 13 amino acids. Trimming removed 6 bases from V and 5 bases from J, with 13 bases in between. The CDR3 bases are TGTGCCAGCAGCGTGACTCCCGTGGAGACCCAGTACTTC. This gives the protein CASSVTPVETQYF.

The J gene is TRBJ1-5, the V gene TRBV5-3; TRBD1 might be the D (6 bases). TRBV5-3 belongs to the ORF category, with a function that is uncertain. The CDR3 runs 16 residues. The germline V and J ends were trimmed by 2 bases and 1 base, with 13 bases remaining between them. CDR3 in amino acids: CARSFKQGLSNQPQHF. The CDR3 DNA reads TGTGCCAGAAGCTTTAAGCAGGGGTTGAGCAATCAGCCCCAGCATTTT.

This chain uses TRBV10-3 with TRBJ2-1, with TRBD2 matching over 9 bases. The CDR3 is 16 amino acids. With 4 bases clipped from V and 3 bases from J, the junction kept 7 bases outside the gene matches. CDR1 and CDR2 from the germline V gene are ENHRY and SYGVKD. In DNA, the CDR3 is TGTGCCATCAGTGCTCTTGCGGGGGGGCGCTACAATGAGCAGTTCTTC. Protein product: CAISALAGGRYNEQFF.

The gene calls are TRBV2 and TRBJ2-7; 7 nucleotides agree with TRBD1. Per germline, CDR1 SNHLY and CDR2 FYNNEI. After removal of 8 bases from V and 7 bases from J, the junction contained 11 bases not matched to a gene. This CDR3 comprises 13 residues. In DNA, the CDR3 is TGTGCCAGCCAAGGGACAGCCCTTTTTGAGCAGTACTTC. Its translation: CASQGTALFEQYF.

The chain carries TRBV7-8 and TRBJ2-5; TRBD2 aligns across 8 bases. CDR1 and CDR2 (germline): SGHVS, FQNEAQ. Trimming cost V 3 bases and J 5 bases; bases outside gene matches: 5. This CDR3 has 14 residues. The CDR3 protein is CASSLAAGVETQYF. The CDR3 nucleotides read TGTGCCAGCAGCTTGGCAGCGGGAGTGGAGACCCAGTACTTC.

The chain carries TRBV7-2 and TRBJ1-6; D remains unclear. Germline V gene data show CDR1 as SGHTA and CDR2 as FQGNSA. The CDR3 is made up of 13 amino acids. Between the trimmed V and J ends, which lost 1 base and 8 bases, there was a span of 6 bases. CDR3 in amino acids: CASSLVADSPLHF. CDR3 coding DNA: TGTGCCAGCAGCTTAGTTGCGGATTCACCCCTCCACTTT. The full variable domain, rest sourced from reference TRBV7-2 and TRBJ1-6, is GAGVSQSPSNKVTEKGKDVELRCDPISGHTALYWYRQSLGQGLEFLIYFQGNSAPDKSGLPSDRFSAERTGGSVSTLTIQRTQQEDSAVYLCASSLVADSPLHFGNGTRLTVT.

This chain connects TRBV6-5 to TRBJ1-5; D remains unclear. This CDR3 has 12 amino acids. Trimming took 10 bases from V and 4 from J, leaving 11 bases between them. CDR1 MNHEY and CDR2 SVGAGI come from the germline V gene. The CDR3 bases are TGTGCCACGGGAGGGTCAAATCAGCCCCAGCATTTT. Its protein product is CATGGSNQPQHF.

The CDR3 DNA reads TGTGCCAGCAGTTTACTCAGGTCAAATGAAAAACTGTTTTTT. It encodes CASSLLRSNEKLFF. V and J are TRBV28 and TRBJ1-4; D ambiguous. Germline values: CDR1 MDHEN, CDR2 SYDVKM. V shed 2 bases and J shed 5 bases, with 9 bases lying between them. CDR3 length: 14 residues.

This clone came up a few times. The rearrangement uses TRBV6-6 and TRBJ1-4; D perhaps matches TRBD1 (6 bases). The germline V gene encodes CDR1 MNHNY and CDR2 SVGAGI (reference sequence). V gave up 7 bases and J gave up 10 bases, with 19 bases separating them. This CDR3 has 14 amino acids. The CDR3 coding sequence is TGTGCCAGCATGACAAGAGGGGAGGGGGGAAAACTGTTTTTT. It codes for CASMTRGEGGKLFF.

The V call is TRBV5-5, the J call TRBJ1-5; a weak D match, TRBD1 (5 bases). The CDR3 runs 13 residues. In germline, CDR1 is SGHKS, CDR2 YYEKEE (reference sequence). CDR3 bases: TGTGCGTCAACGCGGGGGGTCAATCAGCCCCAGCATTTT. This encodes CASTRGVNQPQHF.

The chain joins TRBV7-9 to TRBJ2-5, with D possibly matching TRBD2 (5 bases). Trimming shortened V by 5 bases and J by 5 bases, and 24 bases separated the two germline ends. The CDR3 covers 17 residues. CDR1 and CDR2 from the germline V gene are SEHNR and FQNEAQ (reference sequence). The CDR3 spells CASSPRSLARLAETQYF. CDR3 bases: TGTGCCAGCAGCCCCCGATCCCTAGCCCGATTAGCGGAGACCCAGTACTTC.

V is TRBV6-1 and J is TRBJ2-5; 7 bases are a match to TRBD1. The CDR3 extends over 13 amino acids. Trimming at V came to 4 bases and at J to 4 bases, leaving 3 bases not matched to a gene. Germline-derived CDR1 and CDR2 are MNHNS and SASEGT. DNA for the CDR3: TGTGCCAGCAGTGGGCAGGGGGTAGAGACCCAGTACTTC. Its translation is CASSGQGVETQYF.